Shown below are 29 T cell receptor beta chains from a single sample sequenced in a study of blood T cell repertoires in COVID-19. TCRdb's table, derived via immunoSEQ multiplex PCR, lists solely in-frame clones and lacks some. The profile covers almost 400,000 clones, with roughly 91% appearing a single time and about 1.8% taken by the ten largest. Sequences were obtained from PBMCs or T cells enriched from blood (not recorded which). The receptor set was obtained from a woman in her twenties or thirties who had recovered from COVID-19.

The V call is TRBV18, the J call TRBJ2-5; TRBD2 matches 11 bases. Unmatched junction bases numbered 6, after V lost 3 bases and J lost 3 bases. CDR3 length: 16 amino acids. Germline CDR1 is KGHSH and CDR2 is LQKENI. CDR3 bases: TGTGCCAGCTCACCTCCTACTAGCGGGGGAGAAGAGACCCAGTACTTC. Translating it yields CASSPPTSGGEETQYF.

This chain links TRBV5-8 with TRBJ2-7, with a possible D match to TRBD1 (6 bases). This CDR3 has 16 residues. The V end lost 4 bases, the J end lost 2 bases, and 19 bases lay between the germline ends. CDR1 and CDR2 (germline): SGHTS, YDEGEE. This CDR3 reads CASSPVGRGRAYEQYF. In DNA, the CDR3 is TGTGCCAGCAGCCCCGTCGGCAGGGGCCGGGCCTACGAGCAGTACTTC.

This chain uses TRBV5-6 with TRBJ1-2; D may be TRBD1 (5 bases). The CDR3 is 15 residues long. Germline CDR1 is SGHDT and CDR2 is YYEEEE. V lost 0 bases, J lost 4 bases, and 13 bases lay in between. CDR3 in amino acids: CASSLGQFDFYGYTF. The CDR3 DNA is TGTGCCAGCAGCTTGGGACAGTTCGACTTCTATGGCTACACCTTC.

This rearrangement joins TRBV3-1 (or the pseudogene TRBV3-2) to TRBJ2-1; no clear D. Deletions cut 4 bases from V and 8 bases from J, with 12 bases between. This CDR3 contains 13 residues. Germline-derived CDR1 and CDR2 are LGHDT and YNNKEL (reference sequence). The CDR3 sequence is CASSPGVIHEQFF. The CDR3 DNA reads TGTGCCAGCAGCCCAGGCGTCATCCATGAGCAGTTCTTC.

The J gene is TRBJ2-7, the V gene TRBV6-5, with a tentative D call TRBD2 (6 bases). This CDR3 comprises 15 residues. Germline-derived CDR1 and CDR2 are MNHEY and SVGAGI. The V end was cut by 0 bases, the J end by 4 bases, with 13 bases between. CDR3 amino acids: CASSYSNRAGYEQYF. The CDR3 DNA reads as TGTGCCAGCAGTTACTCGAATCGGGCGGGGTACGAGCAGTACTTC.

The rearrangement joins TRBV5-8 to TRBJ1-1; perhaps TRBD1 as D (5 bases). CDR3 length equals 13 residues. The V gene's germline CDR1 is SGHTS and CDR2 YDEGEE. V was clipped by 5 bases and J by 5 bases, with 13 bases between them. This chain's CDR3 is CASRFRGGTEAFF. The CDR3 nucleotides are TGTGCCAGCAGGTTCCGGGGGGGAACTGAAGCTTTCTTT.

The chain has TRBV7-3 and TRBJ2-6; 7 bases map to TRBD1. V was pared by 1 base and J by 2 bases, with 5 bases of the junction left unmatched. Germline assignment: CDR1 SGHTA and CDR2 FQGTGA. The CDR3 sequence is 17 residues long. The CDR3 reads CASSLSPQGTGANVLTF. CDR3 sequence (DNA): TGTGCCAGCAGCTTAAGCCCACAGGGGACTGGGGCCAACGTCCTGACTTTC.

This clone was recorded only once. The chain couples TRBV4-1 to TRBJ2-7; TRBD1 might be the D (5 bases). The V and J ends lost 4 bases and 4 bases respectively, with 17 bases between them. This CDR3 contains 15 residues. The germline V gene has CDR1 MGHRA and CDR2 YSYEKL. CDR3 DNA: TGCGCCAGCAGCCTAACCCTTTCAGACAGTTACGAGCAGTACTTC. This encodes CASSLTLSDSYEQYF.

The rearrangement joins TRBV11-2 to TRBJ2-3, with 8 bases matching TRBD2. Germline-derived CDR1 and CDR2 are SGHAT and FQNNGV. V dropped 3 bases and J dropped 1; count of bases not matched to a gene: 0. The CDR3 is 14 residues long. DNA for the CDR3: TGTGCCAGCAGCTTTAGCGGGGGCACAGATACGCAGTATTTT. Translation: CASSFSGGTDTQYF.

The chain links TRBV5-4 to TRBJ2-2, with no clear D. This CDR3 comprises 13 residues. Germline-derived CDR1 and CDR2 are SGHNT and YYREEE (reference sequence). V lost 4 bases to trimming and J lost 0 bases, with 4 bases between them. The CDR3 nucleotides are TGTGCCAGCAGCCCTCCGAACACCGGGGAGCTGTTTTTT. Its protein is CASSPPNTGELFF.

This CDR3 reads CASSHRTGVDEKLFF. In DNA, the CDR3 is TGTGCCAGTAGTCACCGGACAGGGGTCGATGAAAAACTGTTTTTT. The chain has TRBV19 and TRBJ1-4; 9 bases are a match to TRBD1. The germline CDR1 and CDR2 sequences are LNHDA and SQIVND (reference sequence). V lost 5 bases and J lost 6; bases outside the gene matches: 7. This CDR3 is 15 amino acids long.

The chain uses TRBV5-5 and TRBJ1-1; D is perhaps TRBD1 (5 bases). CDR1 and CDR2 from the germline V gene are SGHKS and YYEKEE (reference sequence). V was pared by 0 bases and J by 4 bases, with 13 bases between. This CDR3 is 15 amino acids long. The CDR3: CASSLETRVGTEAFF. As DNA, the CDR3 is TGTGCCAGCAGCTTGGAGACCAGGGTAGGCACTGAAGCTTTCTTT.

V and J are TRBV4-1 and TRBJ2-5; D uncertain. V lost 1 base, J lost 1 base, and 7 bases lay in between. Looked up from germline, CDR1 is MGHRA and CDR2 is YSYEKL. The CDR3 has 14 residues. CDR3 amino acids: CASSQVERQETQYF. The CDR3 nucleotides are TGCGCCAGCAGCCAAGTTGAGCGCCAAGAGACCCAGTACTTC.

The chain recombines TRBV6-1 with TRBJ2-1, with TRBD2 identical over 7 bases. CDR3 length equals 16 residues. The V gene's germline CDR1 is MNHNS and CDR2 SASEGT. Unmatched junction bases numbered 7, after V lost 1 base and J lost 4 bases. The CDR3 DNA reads TGTGCCAGCAGTGAAGGTGGCGGGACTACGTACAATGAGCAGTTCTTC. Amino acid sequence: CASSEGGGTTYNEQFF.

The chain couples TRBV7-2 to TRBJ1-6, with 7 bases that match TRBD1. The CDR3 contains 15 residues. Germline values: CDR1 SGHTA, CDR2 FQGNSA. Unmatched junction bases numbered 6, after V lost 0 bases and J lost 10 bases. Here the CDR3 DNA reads TGTGCCAGCAGCTTAGCGGACAGGTCCCGGTCACCCCTCCACTTT. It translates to CASSLADRSRSPLHF.

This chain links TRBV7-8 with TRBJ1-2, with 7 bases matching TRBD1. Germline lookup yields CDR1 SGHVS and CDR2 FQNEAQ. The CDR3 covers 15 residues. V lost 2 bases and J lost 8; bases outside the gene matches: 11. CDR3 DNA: TGTGCCAGCAGCTTAACGAACAGGGGTGGTGGAGGCTACACCTTC. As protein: CASSLTNRGGGGYTF.

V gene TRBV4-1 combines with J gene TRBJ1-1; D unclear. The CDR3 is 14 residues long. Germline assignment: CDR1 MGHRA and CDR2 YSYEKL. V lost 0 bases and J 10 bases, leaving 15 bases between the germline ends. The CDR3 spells CASSQDTRARVAFF. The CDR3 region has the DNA TGCGCCAGCAGCCAAGATACAAGGGCGAGGGTAGCTTTCTTT.

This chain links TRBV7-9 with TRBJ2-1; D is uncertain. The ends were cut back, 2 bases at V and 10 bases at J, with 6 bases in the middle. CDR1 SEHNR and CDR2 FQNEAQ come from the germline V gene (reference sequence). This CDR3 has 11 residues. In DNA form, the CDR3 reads TGTGCCAGCAGCTTATTCCAGGAGCAGTTCTTC. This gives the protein CASSLFQEQFF.

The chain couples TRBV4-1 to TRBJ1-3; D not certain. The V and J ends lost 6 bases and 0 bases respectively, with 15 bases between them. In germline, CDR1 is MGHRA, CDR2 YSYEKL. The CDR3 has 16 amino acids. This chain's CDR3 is CASRNPAGSSGNTIYF. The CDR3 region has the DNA TGCGCCAGCAGAAATCCGGCAGGCAGCTCTGGAAACACCATATATTTT.

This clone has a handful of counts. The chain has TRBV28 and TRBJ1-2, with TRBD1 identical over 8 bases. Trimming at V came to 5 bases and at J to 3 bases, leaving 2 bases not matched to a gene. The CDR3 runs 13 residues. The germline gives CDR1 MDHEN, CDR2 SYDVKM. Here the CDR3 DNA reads TGTGCCAGCAGTCCAGGGGGCCACTATGGCTACACCTTC. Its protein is CASSPGGHYGYTF.

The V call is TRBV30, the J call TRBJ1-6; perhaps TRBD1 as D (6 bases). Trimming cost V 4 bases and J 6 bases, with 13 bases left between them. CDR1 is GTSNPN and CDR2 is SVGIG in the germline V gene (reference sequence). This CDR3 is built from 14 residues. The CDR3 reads CAWTTGIANSPLHF. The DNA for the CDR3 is TGTGCCTGGACAACAGGGATAGCTAATTCACCCCTCCACTTT.

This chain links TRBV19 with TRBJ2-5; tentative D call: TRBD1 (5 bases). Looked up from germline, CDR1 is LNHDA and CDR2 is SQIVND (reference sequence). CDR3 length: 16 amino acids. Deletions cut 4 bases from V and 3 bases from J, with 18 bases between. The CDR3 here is CASSTKPGRAEETQYF. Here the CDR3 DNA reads TGTGCCAGTAGTACAAAGCCCGGCAGGGCAGAAGAGACCCAGTACTTC.

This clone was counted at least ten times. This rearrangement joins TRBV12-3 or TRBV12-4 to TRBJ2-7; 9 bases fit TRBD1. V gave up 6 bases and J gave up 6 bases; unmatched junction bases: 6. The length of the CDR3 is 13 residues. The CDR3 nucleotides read TGTGCCAGCAGCCGAACAGGGGGCAGCGAGCAGTACTTC. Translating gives CASSRTGGSEQYF.

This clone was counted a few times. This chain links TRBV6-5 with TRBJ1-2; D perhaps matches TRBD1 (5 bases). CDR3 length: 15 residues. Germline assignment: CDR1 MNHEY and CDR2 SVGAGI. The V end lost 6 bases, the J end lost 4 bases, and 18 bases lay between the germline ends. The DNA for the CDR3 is TGTGCCAGCAGCCGAAGCCTGAAAAGGGGCTATGGCTACACCTTC. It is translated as CASSRSLKRGYGYTF.

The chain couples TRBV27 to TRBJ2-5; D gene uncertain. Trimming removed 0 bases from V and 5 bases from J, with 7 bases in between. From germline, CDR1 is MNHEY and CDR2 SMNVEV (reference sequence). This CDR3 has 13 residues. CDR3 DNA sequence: TGTGCCAGCAGTTTATCTGGGCCGGAGACCCAGTACTTC. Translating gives CASSLSGPETQYF.

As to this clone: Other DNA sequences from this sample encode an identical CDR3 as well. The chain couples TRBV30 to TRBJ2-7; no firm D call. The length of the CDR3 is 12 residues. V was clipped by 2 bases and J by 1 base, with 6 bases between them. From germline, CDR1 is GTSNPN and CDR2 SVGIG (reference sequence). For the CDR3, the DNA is TGTGCCTGGAGTACTGGTTCCTACGAGCAGTACTTC. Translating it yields CAWSTGSYEQYF.

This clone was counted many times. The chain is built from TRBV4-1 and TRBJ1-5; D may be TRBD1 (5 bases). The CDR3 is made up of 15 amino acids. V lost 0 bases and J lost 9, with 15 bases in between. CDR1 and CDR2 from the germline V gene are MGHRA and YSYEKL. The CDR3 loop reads CASSQDTGPSWPQHF. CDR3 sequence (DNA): TGCGCCAGCAGCCAAGATACAGGTCCGTCGTGGCCCCAGCATTTT.

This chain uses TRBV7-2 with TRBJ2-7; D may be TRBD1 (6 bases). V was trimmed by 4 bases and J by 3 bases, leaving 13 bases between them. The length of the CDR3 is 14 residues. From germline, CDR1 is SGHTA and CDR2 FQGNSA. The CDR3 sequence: CASSSRGGSYEQYF. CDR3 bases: TGTGCCAGCAGCTCTCGTGGGGGCAGCTACGAGCAGTACTTC.

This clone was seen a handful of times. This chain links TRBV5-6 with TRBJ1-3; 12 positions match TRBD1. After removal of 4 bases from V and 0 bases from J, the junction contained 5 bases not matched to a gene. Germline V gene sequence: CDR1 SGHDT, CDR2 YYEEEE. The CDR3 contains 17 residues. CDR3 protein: CASSPGTGGISGNTIYF. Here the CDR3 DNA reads TGTGCCAGCAGCCCGGGGACAGGGGGCATCTCTGGAAACACCATATATTTT.